Below, 2 T cell receptor beta chains from the same sample are listed, as sequenced in a study of identical twins. MiXCR was run by TCRdb on the 5' RACE reads, yielding one entry per CDR3 protein. The sample carries a few hundred thousand distinct CDR3 sequences, approximately 10% recorded once. The sequencing input was memory T cells sorted from blood. The receptors come from a man aged 50-60 years in good health.

This clonotype has only a few counts. The chain has TRBV29-1 and TRBJ2-7; 12 positions match TRBD2. Per germline, CDR1 SQVTM and CDR2 ANQGSEA. The J segment lost 4 bases and the V segment lost 5 bases, leaving 6 bases of the junction unmatched. The CDR3 runs to 14 residues. The CDR3 here is CSVWTSGTTYEQYF. The CDR3 DNA sequence: TGCAGCGTTTGGACTAGCGGGACTACTTACGAGCAGTACTTC.

This clonotype has a handful of counts. The chain couples TRBV4-2 to TRBJ2-1, with 9 bases aligning to TRBD2. The ends lost 0 bases at V and 4 bases at J; junction bases unmatched: 4. The CDR3 has 16 amino acids. In germline, CDR1 is LGHNA, CDR2 YNFKEQ. The CDR3 bases are TGTGCCAGCAGCCAAGATCTAGCGGGAAAATACAATGAGCAGTTCTTC. This translates into CASSQDLAGKYNEQFF.